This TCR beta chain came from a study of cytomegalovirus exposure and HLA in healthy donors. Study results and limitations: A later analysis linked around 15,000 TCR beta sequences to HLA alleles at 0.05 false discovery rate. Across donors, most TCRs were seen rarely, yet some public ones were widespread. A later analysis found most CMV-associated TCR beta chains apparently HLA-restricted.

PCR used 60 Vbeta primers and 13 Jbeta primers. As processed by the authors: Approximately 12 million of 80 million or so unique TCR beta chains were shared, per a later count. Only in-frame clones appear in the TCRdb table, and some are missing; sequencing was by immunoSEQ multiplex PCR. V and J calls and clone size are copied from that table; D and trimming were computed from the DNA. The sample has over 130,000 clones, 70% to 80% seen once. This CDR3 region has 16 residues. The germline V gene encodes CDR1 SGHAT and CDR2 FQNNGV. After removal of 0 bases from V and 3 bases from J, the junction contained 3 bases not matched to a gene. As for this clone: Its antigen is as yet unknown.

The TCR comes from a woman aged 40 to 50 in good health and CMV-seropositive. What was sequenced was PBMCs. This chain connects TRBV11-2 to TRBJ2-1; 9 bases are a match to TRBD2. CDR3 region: CASSLESSGIYNEQFF. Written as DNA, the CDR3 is TGTGCCAGCAGCTTAGAATCTAGCGGGATCTACAATGAGCAGTTCTTC.